The 32 T cell receptor beta chains presented below share a single source sample, sequenced in a study of T-cell reconstitution after alpha-beta-depleted transplantation in children. Preparation of the TCRbeta library involved a method that used unique molecular identifiers. TCRdb re-derived calls from the PCR reads in MiXCR, one entry per CDR3 protein. Of some 350,000 distinct CDR3 sequences listed, 10% are singletons. The material was PBMCs from the stem cell graft donor, obtained from the stem cell graft. The receptors stem from a human donor who donated a stem cell graft to a child with acute lymphoblastic leukemia.

The V call is TRBV7-2, the J call TRBJ2-7; a possible D gene is TRBD2 (5 bases). This CDR3 comprises 13 residues. Per germline, CDR1 SGHTA and CDR2 FQGNSA. Trimming pared 2 bases from V and 2 bases from J, leaving 7 bases between. The CDR3 DNA reads TGTGCCAGCAGCTTATGGGAGACCTACGAGCAGTACTTC. This translates into CASSLWETYEQYF. Full variable domain (outside the CDR3, taken from reference TRBV7-2 and TRBJ2-7): GAGVSQSPSNKVTEKGKDVELRCDPISGHTALYWYRQSLGQGLEFLIYFQGNSAPDKSGLPSDRFSAERTGGSVSTLTIQRTQQEDSAVYLCASSLWETYEQYFGPGTRLTVT.

This clonotype was recorded at least ten times. This sequence joins TRBV5-1 and TRBJ2-3; D is uncertain. From germline, CDR1 is SGHRS and CDR2 YFSETQ. The CDR3 is made up of 12 amino acids. The V end was cut by 3 bases, the J end by 5 bases, with 7 bases between. The CDR3 nucleotides read TGCGCCAGCAGCTCATTGTTAGATACGCAGTATTTT. This encodes CASSSLLDTQYF.

This clonotype has at least ten counts. V usage is TRBV5-1 and J usage is TRBJ2-3, with 12 nucleotides matching TRBD1. V was clipped by 4 bases and J by 3 bases; unmatched bases: 18. The germline CDR1 and CDR2 sequences are SGHRS and YFSETQ. This CDR3 comprises 20 residues. Here the CDR3 reads CASSQAGQGAFVGRTDTQYF. CDR3 DNA sequence: TGCGCCAGCAGCCAGGCGGGACAGGGGGCGTTTGTTGGTAGGACAGATACGCAGTATTTT.

This chain connects TRBV7-6 to TRBJ2-5, with TRBD2 matching over 10 bases. CDR3 size: 18 residues. The germline CDR1 and CDR2 sequences are SGHVS and FNYEAQ. With 0 bases clipped from V and 2 bases from J, the junction kept 9 bases outside the gene matches. CDR3 loop: CASSLALLAGVLQETQYF. CDR3 DNA sequence: TGTGCCAGCAGCTTAGCTCTGCTAGCGGGGGTTTTACAAGAGACCCAGTACTTC.

This clonotype appeared a few times. J is TRBJ2-5 and V is TRBV10-3; TRBD2 matches 12 bases. The CDR3 sequence is 17 residues long. From germline, CDR1 is ENHRY and CDR2 SYGVKD. With V trimmed by 2 bases and J by 5 bases, 9 bases remained unmatched. Here the CDR3 reads CAISEHETSGSGETQYF. The CDR3 nucleotides are TGTGCCATCAGTGAGCACGAGACTAGCGGGAGCGGCGAGACCCAGTACTTC.

This clonotype has at least ten counts. The chain combines TRBV7-3 with TRBJ2-5; the D gene is possibly TRBD1 (6 bases). Trimming stripped 2 bases from V and 2 bases from J, with 9 bases between. CDR1 is SGHTA, CDR2 FQGTGA, per germline. This CDR3 comprises 14 residues. Here the CDR3 reads CASSLGGSQETQYF. The CDR3 DNA sequence: TGTGCCAGCAGCTTAGGGGGCAGTCAAGAGACCCAGTACTTC. The full variable domain, with the rest looked up from reference TRBV7-3 and TRBJ2-5, is GAGVSQTPSNKVTEKGKYVELRCDPISGHTALYWYRQSLGQGPEFLIYFQGTGAADDSGLPNDRFFAVRPEGSVSTLKIQRTERGDSAVYLCASSLGGSQETQYFGPGTRLLVL.

This clonotype was found a few times. The chain joins TRBV6-5 to TRBJ2-1; D remains ambiguous. Looked up from germline, CDR1 is MNHEY and CDR2 is SVGAGI. This CDR3 contains 15 residues. Trimming pared 0 bases from V and 5 bases from J, leaving 11 bases between. The CDR3 loop reads CASSYSPGWNNEQFF. In nucleotides, the CDR3 is TGTGCCAGCAGTTACTCGCCAGGTTGGAACAATGAGCAGTTCTTC.

The rearrangement links TRBV7-4 to TRBJ2-7; the D gene is possibly TRBD1 (6 bases). Trimming removed 1 base from V and 4 bases from J, with 23 bases in between. The CDR3 is made up of 18 amino acids. Germline values: CDR1 SGHVT, CDR2 SQSDAQ. Here the CDR3 reads CASSLVSDSYQGLYEQYF. In DNA, the CDR3 is TGTGCCAGCAGCTTAGTTTCGGACTCCTACCAGGGGCTATACGAGCAGTACTTC.

V usage is TRBV5-1 and J usage is TRBJ2-7; TRBD2 is a possible D gene (6 bases). The CDR3 covers 14 residues. Trimming pared 0 bases from V and 5 bases from J, leaving 12 bases between. Germline assignment: CDR1 SGHRS and CDR2 YFSETQ. DNA of the CDR3: TGCGCCAGCAGCTTGGCCGCGGGAAACAACGAGCAGTACTTC. It specifies CASSLAAGNNEQYF. Together with reference TRBV5-1 and TRBJ2-7, the CDR3 gives the full variable domain: KAGVTQTPRYLIKTRGQQVTLSCSPISGHRSVSWYQQTPGQGLQFLFEYFSETQRNKGNFPGRFSGRQFSNSRSEMNVSTLELGDSALYLCASSLAAGNNEQYFGPGTRLTVT.

This clonotype was counted only a few times. This chain connects TRBV27 to TRBJ1-1, with TRBD1 as a possible D gene (5 bases). With 3 bases removed from V and 1 base from J, the gap between germline ends came to 12 bases. There are 15 residues in the CDR3. Per germline, CDR1 MNHEY and CDR2 SMNVEV (reference sequence). CDR3 bases: TGTGCCAGCAGTTTTTTTCAGGGTGCGAACACTGAAGCTTTCTTT. Its protein product is CASSFFQGANTEAFF.

This clonotype was found a few times. The chain has TRBV10-3 and TRBJ1-2; D is undetermined. CDR1 and CDR2 (germline): ENHRY, SYGVKD. The CDR3 runs 15 residues. V was cut by 2 bases and J by 1 base, with 11 bases left in between. The CDR3 sequence is CAISEEMGINYGYTF. The CDR3 DNA sequence: TGTGCCATCAGTGAGGAGATGGGTATTAACTATGGCTACACCTTC.

A few counts support this clonotype. The CDR3 DNA sequence: TGTGCCTGGGCTAGACCGGGACCCAGCTCCTACGAGCAGTACTTC. Amino acids: CAWARPGPSSYEQYF. The chain combines TRBV30 with TRBJ2-7; D is perhaps TRBD1 or TRBD2 (5 bases each). The V end lost 5 bases, the J end lost 0 bases, and 17 bases lay between the germline ends. The CDR3 runs 15 residues. CDR1 and CDR2 from the germline V gene are GTSNPN and SVGIG (reference sequence).

This clonotype was recorded a few times. The V gene is TRBV4-3, the J gene TRBJ2-4, with D possibly TRBD1 on 7 matching bases. The V end was cut by 1 base, the J end by 4 bases, with 17 bases between. The CDR3 is 17 residues long. Germline V CDR1 and CDR2: LGHNA, YSLEER. The CDR3 spells CASSQVRGRGVKNIQYF. The DNA for the CDR3 is TGCGCCAGCAGCCAAGTACGGGGCAGGGGGGTTAAAAACATTCAGTACTTC.

This clonotype turned up a few times. The gene calls are TRBV12-3 or TRBV12-4 and TRBJ2-1; 14 positions agree with TRBD2. V lost 5 bases to trimming and J lost 6 bases; unmatched junction nucleotides: 9. The CDR3 runs to 17 residues. CDR3 coding DNA: TGTGCCAGCAGTCCGGGACTAGCGGGAGTAAGAGGCAATGAGCAGTTCTTC. Amino acids: CASSPGLAGVRGNEQFF.

This sequence joins TRBV7-2 and TRBJ2-7; 7 bases fit TRBD2. V shed 0 bases, J shed 0 bases, and the junction held 8 bases outside the gene matches. CDR3 length equals 17 residues. CDR1 SGHTA and CDR2 FQGNSA come from the germline V gene. This CDR3 reads CASSLARGTTSSYEQYF. The CDR3 bases are TGTGCCAGCAGCTTAGCCCGAGGGACTACCAGCTCCTACGAGCAGTACTTC.

This clonotype was recorded a few times. The chain carries TRBV11-1 and TRBJ2-1; 16 bases fit TRBD2. The CDR3 runs 19 residues. From germline, CDR1 is SGHAT and CDR2 FQDESV (reference sequence). The junction had 7 bases not matched to a gene; V was cut back by 5 bases and J by 0 bases. Here the CDR3 DNA reads TGTGCCAGCAGCGGGGGGACTAGCGGGAGGGCGAGCTCCTACAATGAGCAGTTCTTC. The encoded protein is CASSGGTSGRASSYNEQFF.

The chain has TRBV6-1 and TRBJ2-7; D not certain. Trimming removed 5 bases from V and 6 bases from J, with 14 bases in between. Germline lookup yields CDR1 MNHNS and CDR2 SASEGT. This CDR3 spans 13 amino acids. The CDR3 is CASSPELVGEQYF. The CDR3 region has the DNA TGTGCCAGCAGTCCTGAATTAGTCGGCGAGCAGTACTTC.

This clonotype was counted only a few times. The chain carries TRBV7-6 and TRBJ1-3; D not resolved. Germline CDR1 is SGHVS and CDR2 is FNYEAQ. The CDR3 consists of 13 residues. V gave up 3 bases and J gave up 3 bases, with 6 bases separating them. The CDR3 bases are TGTGCCAGCAGCTTTTATGGTGGAAACACCATATATTTT. This gives the protein CASSFYGGNTIYF.

V gene TRBV6-2 or TRBV6-3 combines with J gene TRBJ2-7; perhaps TRBD2 as D (5 bases). Trimming pared 7 bases from V and 0 bases from J, leaving 13 bases between. There are 14 residues in the CDR3. Germline V gene data show CDR1 as MNHEY and CDR2 as SVGEGT. The CDR3 DNA reads TGTGCCAGCACGGCAGCGGCCAGCTCCTACGAGCAGTACTTC. Its translation: CASTAAASSYEQYF.

The chain is built from TRBV7-6 and TRBJ2-1, with D perhaps being TRBD1 or TRBD2 (7 bases each). CDR3 length: 19 residues. V shed 2 bases and J shed 9 bases, with 29 bases lying between them. Germline V gene lookup returns CDR1 SGHVS and CDR2 FNYEAQ. The CDR3 reads CASSLNPASRGETGSEQFF. Here the CDR3 DNA reads TGTGCCAGCAGCTTAAATCCGGCCTCACGGGGGGAGACAGGGAGTGAGCAGTTCTTC.

The chain combines TRBV5-1 with TRBJ2-5; 8 bases match TRBD1. V shed 4 bases, J shed 3 bases, and the junction held 8 bases outside the gene matches. The germline V gene has CDR1 SGHRS and CDR2 YFSETQ. This CDR3 has 15 residues. CDR3 nucleotides: TGCGCCAGCAGCCTCAGGGGGCTTTTCGAAGAGACCCAGTACTTC. Its protein is CASSLRGLFEETQYF.

This clonotype was seen repeatedly, ten times or more. The chain combines TRBV7-2 with TRBJ2-3, with 12 bases aligning to TRBD2. Unmatched junction bases numbered 4, after V lost 0 bases and J lost 3 bases. In germline, CDR1 is SGHTA, CDR2 FQGNSA. CDR3 length: 17 amino acids. The CDR3 region is CASSLAPSGRATDTQYF. CDR3 sequence (DNA): TGTGCCAGCAGCTTAGCGCCTAGCGGGAGGGCAACAGATACGCAGTATTTT. The full variable domain, in which reference TRBV7-2 and TRBJ2-3 provide the parts outside the CDR3, is GAGVSQSPSNKVTEKGKDVELRCDPISGHTALYWYRQSLGQGLEFLIYFQGNSAPDKSGLPSDRFSAERTGGSVSTLTIQRTQQEDSAVYLCASSLAPSGRATDTQYFGPGTRLTVL.

The rearrangement uses TRBV6-2 or TRBV6-3 and TRBJ1-5, with D unclear. CDR3 length: 13 amino acids. Trimming removed 5 bases at V and 5 bases at J, with 10 bases between. Per the germline V gene, CDR1 is MNHEY and CDR2 is SVGEGT. CDR3 bases: TGTGCCAGCAGTGGCCCGAACTATCAGCCCCAGCATTTT. It is translated as CASSGPNYQPQHF.

The chain recombines TRBV29-1 with TRBJ2-7; a possible D gene is TRBD1 (6 bases). Per germline, CDR1 SQVTM and CDR2 ANQGSEA. V was pared by 0 bases and J by 7 bases, with 22 bases between. The CDR3 runs to 16 residues. CDR3 in amino acids: CSVEDRGGVGIGEQYF. The CDR3 DNA reads TGCAGCGTTGAAGATCGAGGGGGTGTAGGGATTGGAGAGCAGTACTTC.

The chain combines TRBV5-1 with TRBJ2-5; 8 positions match TRBD2. Germline loops: CDR1 SGHRS, CDR2 YFSETQ. Unmatched junction bases numbered 5, after V lost 0 bases and J lost 4 bases. The CDR3 runs 15 residues. As DNA, the CDR3 is TGCGCCAGCAGCTTGGGGCGGGAGGAACGAGAGACCCAGTACTTC. It encodes CASSLGREERETQYF.

This clonotype came up many times. The gene calls are TRBV20-1 and TRBJ2-2; 9 bases align to TRBD2. There are 22 residues in the CDR3. Germline assignment: CDR1 DFQATT and CDR2 SNEGSKA (reference sequence). With V trimmed by 3 bases and J by 3 bases, 26 bases remained unmatched. CDR3 amino acids: CSASSPPRVESSGIIDTGELFF. The DNA of the CDR3 is TGCAGTGCTAGTAGCCCCCCCCGGGTGGAATCTAGCGGGATTATCGACACCGGGGAGCTGTTTTTT.

This clonotype was recorded a few times. V usage is TRBV11-2 and J usage is TRBJ2-3, with TRBD2 identical over 12 bases. J gave up 4 bases and V 5 bases, and 1 base lay outside the gene matches. The CDR3 has 14 residues. Germline values: CDR1 SGHAT, CDR2 FQNNGV. The CDR3 region has the DNA TGTGCCAGCAGCCGGACTAGCGGGGCAGATACGCAGTATTTT. Its protein is CASSRTSGADTQYF. Full variable domain (rest looked up from reference TRBV11-2 and TRBJ2-3): EAGVAQSPRYKIIEKRQSVAFWCNPISGHATLYWYQQILGQGPKLLIQFQNNGVVDDSQLPKDRFSAERLKGVDSTLKIQPAKLEDSAVYLCASSRTSGADTQYFGPGTRLTVL.

This clonotype occurred a few times. The J gene is TRBJ2-7, the V gene TRBV6-6, with D hard to call. Trimming cost V 3 bases and J 1 base, with 7 bases left between them. The CDR3 spans 13 residues. Germline values: CDR1 MNHNY, CDR2 SVGAGI (reference sequence). The CDR3 nucleotides are TGTGCCAGCAGTTATGGGGAATCCTACGAGCAGTACTTC. Protein product: CASSYGESYEQYF.

This clonotype was observed at least ten times. The rearrangement uses TRBV12-3 or TRBV12-4 and TRBJ2-1; D is possibly TRBD2 (6 bases). This CDR3 is built from 15 residues. V dropped 1 base and J dropped 7 bases, with 14 bases sitting between them. In DNA form, the CDR3 reads TGTGCCAGCAGTTTAGGTATCGGGACTCAGAATGAGCAGTTCTTC. It codes for CASSLGIGTQNEQFF.

The V gene is TRBV7-2, the J gene TRBJ2-2; no definite D call. The CDR3 has 13 residues. Germline V gene lookup returns CDR1 SGHTA and CDR2 FQGNSA. The V end lost 5 bases, the J end lost 6 bases, and 10 bases lay between the germline ends. This chain's CDR3 is CASSPRLPGELFF. CDR3 sequence (DNA): TGTGCCAGCAGCCCAAGACTCCCCGGGGAGCTGTTTTTT.

The V call is TRBV6-2 or TRBV6-3, the J call TRBJ1-5; possibly TRBD1 for D (5 bases). The length of the CDR3 is 13 residues. Germline CDR1 and CDR2: MNHEY and SVGEGT. The V end lost 7 bases, the J end lost 4 bases, and 11 bases lay between the germline ends. In DNA form, the CDR3 reads TGTGCCAGCACAGGGACCAATAATCAGCCCCAGCATTTT. Amino acids: CASTGTNNQPQHF.

CDR3 nucleotides: TGTGCCAGCAGCAGGACCCCGAGGGGGGAGTCTCACACTGAAGCTTTCTTT. It codes for CASSRTPRGESHTEAFF. The V call is TRBV5-5, the J call TRBJ1-1, with D tentatively TRBD1 (6 bases). V was clipped by 4 bases and J by 3 bases, with 22 bases between them. Germline V CDR1 and CDR2: SGHKS, YYEKEE (reference sequence). This CDR3 contains 17 residues. Combining the CDR3 with reference TRBV5-5 and TRBJ1-1 gives the whole variable domain DAGVTQSPTHLIKTRGQQVTLRCSPISGHKSVSWYQQVLGQGPQFIFQYYEKEERGRGNFPDRFSARQFPNYSSELNVNALLLGDSALYLCASSRTPRGESHTEAFFGQGTRLTVV.